This entry is about one T cell receptor (beta chain). The entry originates in a study of blood T cell repertoires in COVID-19. Study background: Some COVID-19 samples were acute and others convalescent; all came from the United States, Italy and Spain. The analysed material was cDNA or gDNA that came from T cells, B-cell-depleted T cells, or PBMCs.

Only in-frame clones appear in the TCRdb table, and some are missing; sequencing was by immunoSEQ multiplex PCR. The data hold tens of thousands of clones, with approximately 78% observed a single time. The specimen was peripheral blood. This receptor was taken from a human donor in a cohort sampled during active COVID-19.

CDR3 protein: CASSGGASTDTQYF. CDR3 sequence (DNA): TGCGCCAGCAGCGGGGGGGCTAGCACAGATACGCAGTATTTT. V and J are TRBV10-1 and TRBJ2-3; 8 bases are a match to TRBD2. V dropped 6 bases and J dropped 0; count of bases not matched to a gene: 2. Germline values: CDR1 WNHNN, CDR2 SYGVQD (reference sequence). This CDR3 spans 14 amino acids.